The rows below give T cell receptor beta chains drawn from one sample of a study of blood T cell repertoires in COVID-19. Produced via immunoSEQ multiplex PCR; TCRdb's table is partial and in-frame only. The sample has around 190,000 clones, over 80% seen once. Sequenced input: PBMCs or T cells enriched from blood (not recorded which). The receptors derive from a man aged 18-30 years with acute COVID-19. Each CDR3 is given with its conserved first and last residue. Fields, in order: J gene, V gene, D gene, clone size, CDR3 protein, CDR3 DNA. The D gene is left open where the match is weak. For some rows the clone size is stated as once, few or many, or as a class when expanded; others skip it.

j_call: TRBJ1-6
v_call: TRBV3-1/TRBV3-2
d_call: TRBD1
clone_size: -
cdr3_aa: CASSLSGGSPLHF
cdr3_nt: TGTGCCAGCAGCCTATCAGGGGGTTCACCCCTCCACTTT

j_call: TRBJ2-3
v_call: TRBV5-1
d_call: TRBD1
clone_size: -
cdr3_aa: CASSSDRPLTDTQYF
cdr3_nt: TGCGCCAGCAGCTCGGACAGGCCCCTCACAGATACGCAGTATTTT

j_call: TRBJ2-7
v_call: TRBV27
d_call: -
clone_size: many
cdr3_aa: CASSVQGTYEQYF
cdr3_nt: TGTGCCAGCAGTGTCCAGGGCACCTACGAGCAGTACTTC

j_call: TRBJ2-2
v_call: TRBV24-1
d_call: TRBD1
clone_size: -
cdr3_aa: CATSDGTGTPGELFF
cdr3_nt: TGTGCCACCAGTGATGGGACAGGAACCCCCGGGGAGCTGTTTTTT

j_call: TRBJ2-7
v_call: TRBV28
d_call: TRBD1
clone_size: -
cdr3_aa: CASSLRGQGFREQYF
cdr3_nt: TGTGCCAGCAGTTTACGGGGACAGGGGTTCCGCGAGCAGTACTTC

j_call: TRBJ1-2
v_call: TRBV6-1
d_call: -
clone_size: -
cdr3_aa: CASSDPRVLGYGYTF
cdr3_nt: TGTGCCAGCAGTGACCCGAGGGTGTTGGGCTATGGCTACACCTTC

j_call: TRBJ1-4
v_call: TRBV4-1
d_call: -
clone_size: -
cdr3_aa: CASSQVWLNNEKLFF
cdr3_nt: TGCGCCAGCAGCCAAGTATGGCTCAATAATGAAAAACTGTTTTTT

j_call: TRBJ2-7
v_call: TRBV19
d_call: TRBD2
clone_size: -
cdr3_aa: CASSSSGSASYEQYF
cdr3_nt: TGTGCCAGTAGTTCTAGCGGGAGCGCTTCCTACGAGCAGTACTTC

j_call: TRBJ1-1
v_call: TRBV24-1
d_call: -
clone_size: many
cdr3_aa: CATTSGSALNTEAFF
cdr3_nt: TGTGCCACGACGAGCGGTTCCGCCTTGAACACTGAAGCTTTCTTT

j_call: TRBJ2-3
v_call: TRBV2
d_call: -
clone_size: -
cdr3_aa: CASRTTGNADTQYF
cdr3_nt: TGTGCCAGCAGGACCACAGGGAATGCCGATACGCAGTATTTT

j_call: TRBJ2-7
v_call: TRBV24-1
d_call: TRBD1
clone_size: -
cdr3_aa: CATSDPRAGGREQYF
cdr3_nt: TGTGCCACCAGTGATCCCCGGGCAGGGGGTAGAGAGCAGTACTTC

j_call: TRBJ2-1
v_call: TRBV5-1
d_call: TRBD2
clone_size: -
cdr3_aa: CASSFILASGEDSYNEQFF
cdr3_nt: TGCGCCAGCAGCTTTATTTTGGCTAGCGGGGAAGACTCCTACAATGAGCAGTTCTTC

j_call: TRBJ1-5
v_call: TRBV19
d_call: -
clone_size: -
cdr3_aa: CASTIYRADNQPQHF
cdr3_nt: TGTGCCAGTACCATATACAGGGCCGACAATCAGCCCCAGCATTTT